These 4 T cell receptor beta chains originate from one sample sequenced in a study of blood T cell repertoires in COVID-19. TCRdb's table, derived via immunoSEQ multiplex PCR, lists solely in-frame clones and lacks some. The sample records fewer than 120,000 clones, 70% to 90% being singletons. Input material: peripheral blood. The receptors were gathered from a woman aged 45-60 years with acute or convalescent COVID-19.

The DNA for the CDR3 is TGTGCCAGCAGCTCCTCGGGACGGGGAGGCACTGAAGCTTTCTTT. Translating gives CASSSSGRGGTEAFF. The chain has TRBV11-3 and TRBJ1-1; tentative D call: TRBD1 (5 bases). This CDR3 is 15 amino acids long. Germline assignment: CDR1 SGHNT and CDR2 YENEEA. Trimming took 4 bases from V and 4 from J, leaving 16 bases between them.

The chain combines TRBV28 with TRBJ2-7, with D possibly being TRBD1 (6 bases). This CDR3 has 15 amino acids. V was clipped by 4 bases and J by 1 base, with 14 bases between them. Germline V lookup: CDR1 MDHEN, CDR2 SYDVKM. CDR3 amino acids: CASSSPGDISYEQYF. CDR3 sequence (DNA): TGTGCCAGCAGTTCCCCTGGGGACATATCCTACGAGCAGTACTTC.

CDR3 in DNA: TGTGCCAGCATCCTCCCGGACACCTCCAATTCACCCCTCCACTTT. Translating gives CASILPDTSNSPLHF. This chain links TRBV27 with TRBJ1-6; D might be TRBD1 (5 bases). The germline gives CDR1 MNHEY, CDR2 SMNVEV (reference sequence). The CDR3 consists of 15 residues. V lost 7 bases and J 7 bases, leaving 17 bases between the germline ends.

This rearrangement joins TRBV29-1 to TRBJ2-3; 7 bases fit TRBD2. The junction had 7 bases not matched to a gene; V was cut back by 6 bases and J by 4 bases. The CDR3 sequence is 13 residues long. Germline V CDR1 and CDR2: SQVTM, ANQGSEA. CDR3 in amino acids: CSVYGGRADTQYF. The CDR3 DNA follows: TGCAGCGTCTACGGGGGGAGGGCAGATACGCAGTATTTT.